This T cell receptor beta chain is drawn from a study of blood T cells in healthy people across ages. Study-wide background: Roughly one uniquely barcoded beta molecule per two T cells was captured. Study conclusions and caveats: The long-lived group displayed more naive CD4+ cells, plus higher diversity, than the aged donors did.

Every participating donor contributed about 10 milliliters of peripheral blood through a draw. There were at least 5.5 micrograms of total RNA extracted from every sample. A second PCR of 7 to 11 cycles used a sample-barcoded 5' primer and a J-beta primer mix. TCRdb analysed the 5' RACE reads with MiXCR anew, one entry per CDR3 protein. The table has about 1.4 million distinct CDR3 sequences, approximately 59% seen once; the top ten hold 6.7%. Turning to this clonotype: Its antigen is not identified.

Trimming took 1 base from V and 7 from J, leaving 13 bases between them. The CDR3 spans 14 residues. Germline CDR1 LGHNA, CDR2 YNFKEQ. This chain links TRBV4-2 with TRBJ1-1, with D tentatively TRBD1 (6 bases). This sequence originates from a man aged 18 to 30 in good health. The sequencing sample was made of blood. The CDR3 nucleotides are TGTGCCAGCAGCCAAGGGTGGGGGGACAATGAAGCTTTCTTT. This codes for CASSQGWGDNEAFF.